Each of the 21 T cell receptor beta chains below was sequenced from the same sample in a study of T cell clonality in common variable immunodeficiency. Sequenced by immunoSEQ multiplex PCR; TCRdb stores in-frame clones only, minus some. In total the sample includes approximately 52,000 clones, none of them seen once. Sequences were obtained from peripheral blood mononuclear cells. Receptor source: a person aged 18-69 years in good health.

This clone appeared many times. Read sequence stops 3 residues before the CDR3 end, and the germline J gene provides the missing end. This chain links TRBV30 with TRBJ1-3; D not certain. This CDR3 is 15 amino acids long. V dropped 0 bases and J dropped 0 bases, with 9 bases sitting between them. Germline V lookup: CDR1 GTSNPN, CDR2 SVGIG (reference sequence). The CDR3: CAWSVKRASGNTIYF. The part of the CDR3 DNA that was read is TGTGCCTGGAGTGTTAAGCGGGCCTCTGGAAACACC.

There are many counts of this clone. The read ends 3 residues before the CDR3 terminus; that terminus is restored from the germline J gene. The chain combines TRBV5-1 with TRBJ2-4, with 8 bases identical to TRBD2. V lost 3 bases, J lost 1 base, and 3 bases stayed unmatched. This CDR3 comprises 15 residues. The V gene's germline CDR1 is SGHRS and CDR2 YFSETQ. The CDR3 loop reads CASSSSGGAKNIQYF. Incomplete CDR3 DNA: TGCGCCAGCAGCTCGTCGGGGGGGGCCAAAAACATT.

This clone was recorded at least ten times. Sequencing ends 3 residues short of the CDR3 end; the germline J gene provides the rest. The chain employs TRBV30 and TRBJ1-3, with D unresolved. This CDR3 has 13 residues. Trimming removed 5 bases from V and 6 bases from J, with 14 bases in between. The germline CDR1 and CDR2 sequences are GTSNPN and SVGIG (reference sequence). CDR3 DNA, as far as it was read: TGTGCCTGGGGCCTCGGGTCGGCAAACACC. It specifies CAWGLGSANT. Given in full, the CDR3 is CAWGLGSANTIYF.

This clone has at least ten counts. The read stops 3 residues short of the end of the CDR3; the missing end is completed from the germline J gene. The chain joins TRBV5-1 to TRBJ2-1; TRBD1 might be the D (5 bases). V shed 0 bases and J shed 4 bases, with 8 bases lying between them. The germline V gene encodes CDR1 SGHRS and CDR2 YFSETQ. The CDR3 contains 14 residues. The CDR3 sequence: CASSLVTVYNEQFF. The CDR3 DNA, read in part, is TGCGCCAGCAGCTTGGTGACAGTATACAATGAG. Using reference TRBV5-1 and TRBJ2-1 for the parts outside the CDR3, the full variable domain is KAGVTQTPRYLIKTRGQQVTLSCSPISGHRSVSWYQQTPGQGLQFLFEYFSETQRNKGNFPGRFSGRQFSNSRSEMNVSTLELGDSALYLCASSLVTVYNEQFFGPGTRLTVL.

The sample holds many counts of this clone. The DNA ends 3 residues before the CDR3 does, and the rest of the CDR3 is filled in from the germline J gene. This chain connects TRBV29-1 to TRBJ1-1; no clear D. Germline CDR1 is SQVTM and CDR2 is ANQGSEA. The CDR3 has 11 residues. The V gene lost 5 bases and the J gene lost 5 bases, with 9 bases spanning the gap. The DNA read from the CDR3 is TGCAGCGTTTCTCCGGGGACTGAA. It codes for CSVSPGTE. The full CDR3 is CSVSPGTEAFF. Filled out from reference TRBV29-1 and TRBJ1-1, the complete variable domain reads SAVISQKPSRDICQRGTSLTIQCQVDSQVTMMFWYRQQPGQSLTLIATANQGSEATYESGFVIDKFPISRPNLTFSTLTVSNMSPEDSSIYLCSVSPGTEAFFGQGTRLTVV.

This clone was seen ten or more times. The read ends 3 residues before the CDR3 terminus; that terminus is restored from the germline J gene. The chain employs TRBV18 and TRBJ1-1; the match to TRBD1 covers 7 bases. The germline gives CDR1 KGHSH, CDR2 LQKENI. The CDR3 runs 17 residues. The trim removed 5 bases at V and 5 bases at J, leaving 17 bases unmatched. The CDR3 DNA, read in part, is TGTGCCAGCTCAGAAGGGGGACAGAGGGGGCCGAGGACTGAA. Translated, it gives CASSEGGQRGPRTE. The full CDR3 is CASSEGGQRGPRTEAFF.

This clone appeared many times. The CDR3 end falls 3 residues outside the read, so it is completed with the germline J gene. The chain couples TRBV7-2 to TRBJ2-7, with 8 bases that match TRBD2. Losses at the gene ends were 5 bases for V and 0 bases for J; bases not matched to a gene: 6. From germline, CDR1 is SGHTA and CDR2 FQGNSA. CDR3 size: 15 residues. The DNA read from the CDR3 is TGTGCCAGCAGCCTTAGCGGGGCTAGCTCCTACGAG. The encoded protein is CASSLSGASSYE. In full, the CDR3 reads CASSLSGASSYEQYF.

This clone was detected ten times or more. Germline is not matched at one junction end, which may reflect a read error. Sequencing ends 3 residues short of the CDR3 end; the germline J gene provides the rest. The chain links TRBV20-1 to TRBJ2-3; 12 positions match TRBD1. The CDR3 totals 14 residues. CDR1 and CDR2 from the germline V gene are DFQATT and SNEGSKA (reference sequence). This chain's CDR3 is CSARGTGGSDTQYF. The CDR3 bases that were read are TGCAGTGCAAGAGGGACAGGGGGCTCAGATACG.

This clone was counted ten times or more. The CDR3 DNA, read in part, is TGTGCCAGTAGTAAGTGGACTTGGAATGGC. Protein product: CASSKWTWNG. Given in full, the CDR3 is CASSKWTWNGYTF. The rearrangement uses TRBV19 and TRBJ1-2; D not resolved. The read terminates 3 residues ahead of where the CDR3 ends, so the germline J gene completes it. This CDR3 contains 13 residues. V was shortened by 4 bases and J by 6 bases, with 12 bases between the two germline ends. Germline V gene sequence: CDR1 LNHDA, CDR2 SQIVND (reference sequence).

This clone was seen more than once but under ten times. The read ends 3 residues shy of where the CDR3 ends; the end is completed using the germline J gene. The chain uses TRBV18 and TRBJ2-2, with D possibly matching TRBD1 (5 bases). In germline, CDR1 is KGHSH, CDR2 LQKENI. CDR3 length: 16 amino acids. V was pared by 4 bases and J by 2 bases, with 14 bases between. CDR3: CASSRVAGQNTGELFF. The part of the CDR3 DNA that was read is TGTGCCAGCTCACGTGTTGCAGGGCAAAACACCGGGGAG.

This clone appeared many times. The sequenced part of the CDR3 DNA is TGCAGTGCTAGAGTCCTCCGGGACAGGATCTCGAATGAG. It encodes CSARVLRDRISNE. The whole CDR3 reads CSARVLRDRISNEQFF. This chain connects TRBV20-1 to TRBJ2-1, with 8 bases fitting TRBD1. The read halts 3 residues ahead of the CDR3 end, with the missing end drawn from the germline J gene. In germline, CDR1 is DFQATT, CDR2 SNEGSKA (reference sequence). There are 16 residues in the CDR3. J lost 7 bases, V lost 1 base, and 12 bases had no gene match.

This clone was picked up many times. CDR3 protein: CSARVRQGFGNTIYF. The sequenced part of the CDR3 DNA is TGCAGTGCTAGAGTTCGTCAGGGATTCGGAAACACC. The chain recombines TRBV20-1 with TRBJ1-3, with a weak D call TRBD1 (5 bases). The sequenced fragment ends 3 residues before the CDR3 boundary, so the rest is inferred from the germline J gene. Trimming left V 1 base short and J 4 bases short, with 14 bases between. Germline CDR1 DFQATT, CDR2 SNEGSKA (reference sequence). The CDR3 is 15 amino acids.

Points on this clone: The read terminates 3 residues before the CDR3 end, so the remaining end is supplied by the germline J gene. V gene TRBV20-1 combines with J gene TRBJ2-7, with 7 bases fitting TRBD2. In germline, CDR1 is DFQATT, CDR2 SNEGSKA (reference sequence). V shed 2 bases, J shed 4 bases, and the junction held 5 bases outside the gene matches. This CDR3 contains 13 residues. The sequenced CDR3 bases are TGCAGTGCTAGACCCGGGACTACGTACGAG. Translated, it gives CSARPGTTYE. From start to end, the CDR3 is CSARPGTTYEQYF.

This clone occurred many times. The CDR3 end falls 3 residues outside the read, so it is completed with the germline J gene. The chain links TRBV7-2 to TRBJ1-5; D may be TRBD1 (5 bases). Trimming took 3 bases from V and 6 from J, leaving 6 bases between them. The CDR3 runs to 12 residues. Germline V lookup: CDR1 SGHTA, CDR2 FQGNSA. This chain's CDR3 is CASSFGGQPQHF. CDR3 DNA (partial): TGTGCCAGCAGCTTCGGGGGTCAGCCC. Full variable domain (missing parts from reference TRBV7-2 and TRBJ1-5): GAGVSQSPSNKVTEKGKDVELRCDPISGHTALYWYRQSLGQGLEFLIYFQGNSAPDKSGLPSDRFSAERTGGSVSTLTIQRTQQEDSAVYLCASSFGGQPQHFGDGTRLSIL.

This clone has only a few counts. The DNA ends 3 residues before the CDR3 does, and the rest of the CDR3 is filled in from the germline J gene. The J gene is TRBJ2-3, the V gene TRBV20-1; D not certain. The CDR3 consists of 14 residues. Germline V gene lookup returns CDR1 DFQATT and CDR2 SNEGSKA (reference sequence). The sequenced CDR3 bases are TGCAGTGCTGCCGACCCACTGGCAGGAGAGACG. Translation: CSAADPLAGET. The full-length CDR3 reads as CSAADPLAGETQYF.

The sample holds many counts of this clone. The observed sequence ends 3 residues before the CDR3 terminus, with the missing tail filled in from the germline J gene. This chain links TRBV20-1 with TRBJ2-7; TRBD1 aligns across 7 bases. V lost 5 bases to trimming and J lost 4 bases; unmatched junction nucleotides: 8. This CDR3 is 13 amino acids long. The germline gives CDR1 DFQATT, CDR2 SNEGSKA (reference sequence). The part of the CDR3 DNA that was read is TGCAGTGCTGGGGTGACAGGGATTTACGAG. Protein sequence: CSAGVTGIYE. The whole CDR3 region reads CSAGVTGIYEQYF.

This clone was seen repeatedly, ten times or more. Read sequence stops 3 residues before the CDR3 end, and the germline J gene provides the missing end. The V and J genes are TRBV13 and TRBJ1-1; TRBD1 might be the D (5 bases). Germline V gene data show CDR1 as PRHDT and CDR2 as FYEKMQ (reference sequence). This CDR3 comprises 14 residues. The CDR3 bases that were read are TGTGCCAGCAGCTTAGAGGGGTTCCAGCGGGGG. Translation gives CASSLEGFQRG. The full-length CDR3 reads as CASSLEGFQRGAFF.

This clone was recorded at least ten times. The sequenced fragment ends 3 residues before the CDR3 boundary, so the rest is inferred from the germline J gene. The genes are TRBV19 and TRBJ2-5, with 11 bases identical to TRBD2. Trimming removed 5 bases from V and 3 bases from J; junction bases left unmatched: 8. Germline loops: CDR1 LNHDA, CDR2 SQIVND (reference sequence). The CDR3 is made up of 16 amino acids. CDR3 sequence reads: CASSSPTSGMKETQYF. The part of the CDR3 DNA that was read is TGTGCCAGTAGTTCTCCGACTAGCGGGATGAAAGAGACC. The full variable domain, with the rest looked up from reference TRBV19 and TRBJ2-5, is DGGITQSPKYLFRKEGQNVTLSCEQNLNHDAMYWYRQDPGQGLRLIYYSQIVNDFQKGDIAEGYSVSREKKESFPLTVTSAQKNPTAFYLCASSSPTSGMKETQYFGPGTRLLVL.

This clone was observed at least ten times. With the read ending 3 residues before the CDR3 end, the germline J gene is used to fill in that end. The genes are TRBV11-3 and TRBJ1-6; 7 bases match TRBD1. CDR3 size: 14 residues. The ends lost 5 bases at V and 9 bases at J; junction bases unmatched: 7. Germline V gene lookup returns CDR1 SGHNT and CDR2 YENEEA. The DNA read from the CDR3 is TGTGCCAGCAGCCACACAGGGGACGTTTCACCC. Its translation: CASSHTGDVSP. The whole CDR3 reads CASSHTGDVSPLHF.

This clone was recorded at least ten times. At one end, the junction sequence differs from germline, possibly due to a read error. Read data end 3 residues before the CDR3 end; the end is taken from the germline J gene. The chain joins TRBV4-2 to TRBJ1-3, with a tentative D call TRBD1 (6 bases). This CDR3 comprises 18 residues. Germline V lookup: CDR1 LGHNA, CDR2 YNFKEQ. The CDR3 protein is CASSQDWDPEGAGNTIYF. Partial CDR3 DNA: TGCGCCAGCAGCCAAGATTGGGATCCCGAGGGGGCTGGAAACACC.

This clone was seen repeatedly, ten times or more. The read comes to an end 3 residues before the CDR3 does, leaving the germline J gene to fill in the end. The chain links TRBV7-2 to TRBJ1-2; 9 nucleotides align to TRBD1. Germline V gives CDR1 SGHTA, CDR2 FQGNSA. Trimming took 5 bases from V and 2 from J; bases not matched to a gene: 6. The CDR3 is 15 residues long. CDR3: CASSPQTGGNYGYTF. CDR3 bases read: TGTGCCAGCAGCCCTCAGACAGGGGGAAACTATGGC.